A single sample gave rise to the 18 T cell receptor beta chains below, sequenced in a study of T cells in Graves' hyperthyroidism and ophthalmopathy. Amplification targeted TCR beta CDR3 regions from RNA transcripts. First-round RT-PCR of the TCR CDR3 relied on the HTBI primer set. TCRdb passed the multiplex PCR reads through MiXCR, listing each CDR3 protein once. The sample has 400,000 or so distinct CDR3 sequences, about 15% seen once. The specimen sequenced was blood. The receptors stem from a woman in her 30s with Graves' ophthalmopathy.

This clonotype was counted at least ten times. The chain recombines TRBV6-1 with TRBJ1-2, with D hard to call. The germline V gene encodes CDR1 MNHNS and CDR2 SASEGT. The CDR3 length is 12 residues. Trimming pared 7 bases from V and 2 bases from J, leaving 8 bases between. CDR3 loop: CASTKDNYGYTF. The CDR3 DNA is TGTGCCAGCACGAAGGACAACTATGGCTACACCTTC.

The chain links TRBV9 to TRBJ1-2; 7 nucleotides line up with TRBD1. The V segment lost 7 bases and the J segment 7 bases; nucleotides outside the gene matches: 7. Germline assignment: CDR1 SGDLS and CDR2 YYNGEE. The CDR3 length is 12 residues. The CDR3 region is CASADRVFGYTF. The CDR3 DNA follows: TGTGCCAGCGCAGACAGGGTGTTTGGCTACACCTTC.

The chain employs TRBV5-5 and TRBJ2-7; 8 positions match TRBD1. This CDR3 region has 15 residues. Germline assignment: CDR1 SGHKS and CDR2 YYEKEE (reference sequence). Germline trimming cut 0 bases from V and 4 bases from J; bases unmatched to any gene: 6. The CDR3 bases are TGTGCCAGCAGCTTGGTGAATACAGGGGGTTACGAGCAGTACTTC. Translating gives CASSLVNTGGYEQYF.

This clonotype has only a few counts. This chain links TRBV7-9 with TRBJ2-1; D possibly uses TRBD1 or TRBD2 (5 bases each). This CDR3 has 12 residues. CDR1 SEHNR and CDR2 FQNEAQ come from the germline V gene (reference sequence). Between the trimmed V and J ends, which lost 5 bases and 8 bases, there was a span of 10 bases. In DNA, the CDR3 is TGTGCCAGCAGCCGGGGCTGGGATGAGCAGTTCTTC. Its protein product is CASSRGWDEQFF.

In this sample, this clonotype turned up many times. The V gene is TRBV28, the J gene TRBJ1-6; no reliable D call. V lost 3 bases, J lost 0 bases, and 15 bases lay in between. The CDR3 totals 18 residues. Germline V lookup: CDR1 MDHEN, CDR2 SYDVKM. The CDR3 is CASSLGREESSYNSPLHF. The DNA for the CDR3 is TGTGCCAGCAGTTTGGGTCGGGAGGAGAGCTCCTATAATTCACCCCTCCACTTT.

There are many counts of this clonotype. This chain joins TRBV6-1 and TRBJ2-5, with 8 nucleotides matching TRBD1. V lost 8 bases and J lost 0; bases outside the gene matches: 14. The CDR3 has 17 residues. Per the germline V gene, CDR1 is MNHNS and CDR2 is SASEGT. CDR3 DNA sequence: TGTGCCAGCCGGGGGCGGGTCCGGGACAGGTACCAAGAGACCCAGTACTTC. Translation gives CASRGRVRDRYQETQYF.

This clonotype was picked up many times. J is TRBJ2-7 and V is TRBV20-1; the match to TRBD2 covers 8 bases. The V gene's germline CDR1 is DFQATT and CDR2 SNEGSKA (reference sequence). With V trimmed by 1 base and J by 2 bases, 16 bases remained unmatched. The CDR3 has 18 amino acids. CDR3 protein: CSARVFDSRAGGTYEQYF. In DNA form, the CDR3 reads TGCAGTGCTAGAGTTTTTGACTCTAGGGCGGGGGGAACCTACGAGCAGTACTTC.

This clonotype was recorded many times. The V gene is TRBV7-3, the J gene TRBJ1-1; maybe TRBD1 (5 bases). V shed 5 bases and J shed 1 base, with 11 bases lying between them. There are 14 residues in the CDR3. CDR1 is SGHTA, CDR2 FQGTGA, per germline. CDR3 loop: CASSHQGGNTEAFF. The CDR3, as DNA: TGTGCCAGCAGCCATCAGGGAGGGAACACTGAAGCTTTCTTT.

The sample holds many counts of this clonotype. The rearrangement links TRBV12-3 or TRBV12-4 to TRBJ2-5; 7 nucleotides align to TRBD1. V gave up 3 bases and J gave up 2 bases; unmatched junction bases: 6. This CDR3 contains 15 residues. CDR3 DNA sequence: TGTGCCAGCAGTTTCCTACAGGGGCATCAAGAGACCCAGTACTTC. This sequence encodes CASSFLQGHQETQYF.

This clonotype has at least ten counts. The rearrangement joins TRBV28 to TRBJ1-4; no definite D call. Per the germline V gene, CDR1 is MDHEN and CDR2 is SYDVKM. The CDR3 loop spans 17 amino acids. Trimming left V 3 bases short and J 1 base short, with 15 bases between. As DNA, the CDR3 is TGTGCCAGCAGTTTCCCCCCACGTTGGGGAACTAATGAAAAACTGTTTTTT. Amino acid sequence: CASSFPPRWGTNEKLFF. Drawing the rest from reference TRBV28 and TRBJ1-4, the complete variable domain is DVKVTQSSRYLVKRTGEKVFLECVQDMDHENMFWYRQDPGLGLRLIYFSYDVKMKEKGDIPEGYSVSREKKERFSLILESASTNQTSMYLCASSFPPRWGTNEKLFFGSGTQLSVL.

This clonotype was picked up many times. The chain employs TRBV11-3 and TRBJ2-2; TRBD1 matches 9 bases. The V gene end was trimmed by 5 bases and the J gene end by 4 bases; junction bases not matched to a gene: 2. Germline CDR1 SGHNT, CDR2 YENEEA. The length of the CDR3 is 14 residues. This CDR3 reads CASSRQGGTGELFF. The CDR3 bases are TGTGCCAGCAGCCGACAGGGGGGCACCGGGGAGCTGTTTTTT.

The DNA for the CDR3 is TGTGCCAGCAGCCACCGAATAGCGGGAGGCCCCAATGAGCAGTTCTTC. Its protein product is CASSHRIAGGPNEQFF. The chain combines TRBV7-9 with TRBJ2-1, with 10 positions matching TRBD2. V lost 5 bases, J lost 6 bases, and 10 bases stayed unmatched. CDR3 size: 16 residues. Germline assignment: CDR1 SEHNR and CDR2 FQNEAQ (reference sequence).

The rearrangement links TRBV27 to TRBJ2-2, with a tentative D call TRBD2 (6 bases). Germline CDR1 MNHEY, CDR2 SMNVEV (reference sequence). V lost 7 bases and J lost 4, with 16 bases in between. The CDR3 totals 15 residues. This CDR3 reads CASTQGGLFTGELFF. The CDR3 bases are TGTGCCAGCACCCAGGGTGGACTATTCACCGGGGAGCTGTTTTTT.

This clonotype appeared many times. V and J are TRBV11-2 and TRBJ2-1; possibly TRBD2 for D (7 bases). CDR3 length: 17 residues. V lost 4 bases, J lost 7 bases, and 23 bases lay in between. The germline CDR1 and CDR2 sequences are SGHAT and FQNNGV. The CDR3 here is CASSSRLGGGGGNEQFF. CDR3 nucleotide sequence: TGTGCCAGCAGCTCAAGGCTCGGGGGCGGGGGTGGAAATGAGCAGTTCTTC.

This chain connects TRBV29-1 to TRBJ1-2; the D gene is possibly TRBD1 (6 bases). Between the trimmed V and J ends, which lost 7 bases and 8 bases, there was a span of 20 bases. In germline, CDR1 is SQVTM, CDR2 ANQGSEA. The CDR3 extends over 13 amino acids. The CDR3 region has the DNA TGCAGCGCCGCCACCGGACAGTCTGGGGGCTACACCTTC. Translation: CSAATGQSGGYTF.

The J gene is TRBJ1-2, the V gene TRBV10-3; a possible D gene is TRBD1 (5 bases). V was pared by 0 bases and J by 7 bases, with 12 bases between. CDR1 is ENHRY and CDR2 is SYGVKD in the germline V gene. CDR3 length: 14 residues. The CDR3 sequence: CAISESTGRGGYTF. CDR3 in DNA: TGTGCCATCAGTGAGTCGACGGGGAGGGGTGGCTACACCTTC.

This clonotype was found once. A much bigger clone sits one base away, suggesting this may be a read error. The chain links TRBV6-2 or TRBV6-3 to TRBJ2-3; a possible D gene is TRBD1 (6 bases). CDR1 is MNHEY and CDR2 is SVGEGT in the germline V gene. The CDR3 is 16 amino acids. V was clipped by 10 bases and J by 0 bases, with 20 bases between them. CDR3 in amino acids: CATSSGVVGSTDTQYF. The CDR3 coding sequence is TGTGCCACCTCCTCAGGGGTCGTCGGGAGCACAGATACGCAGTATTTT.

This clonotype was counted many times. The CDR3 loop reads CASSRPLTGTDTDTQYF. The DNA for the CDR3 is TGTGCCAGCAGTCGACCACTTACCGGGACAGACACAGATACGCAGTATTTT. V gene TRBV2 combines with J gene TRBJ2-3, with 7 bases that match TRBD1. The CDR3 extends over 17 amino acids. V gave up 5 bases and J gave up 2 bases; unmatched junction bases: 13. Per germline, CDR1 SNHLY and CDR2 FYNNEI.